What follows are 19 T cell receptor beta chains derived from one specimen sequenced in a study of beta chain features in type 1 diabetes. Expressed TCRB transcripts were sequenced, since all the RNA that had been isolated was reverse transcribed. Libraries were prepared by immunoSEQ multiplex PCR; TCRdb keeps only in-frame clonotypes and omits some of them. The data hold around 340,000 clones, with roughly a fifth observed a single time. The sample was naive CD4+ T cells from blood. These receptors came from a woman in her late teens or twenties in good health.

The chain joins TRBV5-1 to TRBJ2-1; 14 bases line up with TRBD2. V was pared by 3 bases and J by 4 bases, with 3 bases of the junction left unmatched. This CDR3 has 16 amino acids. Germline CDR1 SGHRS, CDR2 YFSETQ. The CDR3 spells CASSSTSGRVYNEQFF. In nucleotides, the CDR3 is TGCGCCAGCAGCTCGACTAGCGGGAGGGTTTACAATGAGCAGTTCTTC.

V gene TRBV15 combines with J gene TRBJ2-1; TRBD2 agrees at 7 bases. The CDR3 is made up of 16 amino acids. Trimming removed 3 bases from V and 7 bases from J; junction bases left unmatched: 12. CDR1 and CDR2 from the germline V gene are LNHNV and YYDKDF (reference sequence). CDR3 DNA: TGTGCCACCAGCAGTTGGGGCGGGGGAGGGCGGAATGAGCAGTTCTTC. It translates to CATSSWGGGGRNEQFF.

This clone was seen more than once but under ten times. The chain has TRBV30 and TRBJ2-3; 10 bases map to TRBD2. The CDR3 consists of 15 residues. In germline, CDR1 is GTSNPN, CDR2 SVGIG (reference sequence). The V and J ends lost 1 base and 2 bases, in that order; junction bases with no gene match: 3. CDR3 DNA: TGTGCCTGGAGTGCGACTAGCGGGTTCACAGATACGCAGTATTTT. The encoded protein is CAWSATSGFTDTQYF.

This clone was detected a few times. The CDR3 nucleotides are TGCGCCAGCAGCCAACAGGGGGGCCGGAACACTGAAGCTTTCTTT. Translated: CASSQQGGRNTEAFF. This rearrangement joins TRBV5-1 to TRBJ1-1; 8 bases are a match to TRBD1. The CDR3 sequence is 15 residues long. Germline trimming cut 4 bases from V and 1 base from J; bases unmatched to any gene: 6. Germline loops: CDR1 SGHRS, CDR2 YFSETQ.

A few counts support this clone. V and J are TRBV4-1 and TRBJ2-3; D perhaps matches TRBD2 (6 bases). The CDR3 is 17 amino acids. The V gene's germline CDR1 is MGHRA and CDR2 YSYEKL. The V end lost 2 bases, the J end lost 3 bases, and 18 bases lay between the germline ends. For the CDR3, the DNA is TGCGCCAGCAGCCAAAAGATCTCTCGGGGGAGAACAGATACGCAGTATTTT. Residues: CASSQKISRGRTDTQYF.

This clone came up a few times. The J gene is TRBJ2-7, the V gene TRBV5-1; 7 nucleotides line up with TRBD2. Germline loops: CDR1 SGHRS, CDR2 YFSETQ. The CDR3 runs to 11 residues. V trimming: 3 bases; J trimming: 7 bases; junction bases outside the gene matches: 1. CDR3 in amino acids: CASSSAGEQYF. The CDR3 region has the DNA TGCGCCAGCAGCTCAGCGGGAGAGCAGTACTTC.

The genes are TRBV4-3 and TRBJ1-1, with TRBD1 identical over 10 bases. Per germline, CDR1 LGHNA and CDR2 YSLEER. V was clipped by 0 bases and J by 4 bases; unmatched bases: 5. The CDR3 is 16 residues long. In nucleotides, the CDR3 is TGCGCCAGCAGCCAAGATGGGACAGGGGTCCCCACTGAAGCTTTCTTT. This translates into CASSQDGTGVPTEAFF.

This chain uses TRBV4-1 with TRBJ1-2; 8 positions agree with TRBD1. Looked up from germline, CDR1 is MGHRA and CDR2 is YSYEKL. The V and J ends lost 4 bases and 6 bases, in that order; junction bases with no gene match: 13. The CDR3 has 16 amino acids. CDR3 residues: CASSRQGQEGSHGYTF. As DNA, the CDR3 is TGCGCCAGCAGCCGGCAGGGACAGGAAGGCTCCCATGGCTACACCTTC.

This clone has only a few counts. V and J are TRBV7-2 and TRBJ2-3; D is unresolved. The CDR3 consists of 12 residues. Trimming left V 5 bases short and J 7 bases short, with 10 bases between. Germline loops: CDR1 SGHTA, CDR2 FQGNSA. CDR3 in amino acids: CASSQASNTQYF. The CDR3 bases are TGTGCCAGCAGCCAGGCAAGCAATACGCAGTATTTT.

V and J are TRBV7-2 and TRBJ2-3; the D gene is possibly TRBD1 (6 bases). Germline CDR1 reads SGHTA; CDR2 reads FQGNSA. Trimming took 3 bases from V and 13 from J, leaving 23 bases between them. The CDR3 is 15 residues long. This CDR3 is CASSFAPSSAGEKYF. As DNA, the CDR3 is TGTGCCAGCAGCTTCGCACCGTCCTCGGCAGGGGAGAAGTATTTT.

As concerns this clone: Sequence at one end of the junction differs from germline and may be a read error. The rearrangement joins TRBV5-4 to TRBJ2-3, with D perhaps matching TRBD2 (8 bases). Germline V gene data show CDR1 as SGHNT and CDR2 as YYREEE (reference sequence). The CDR3 is 19 amino acids. CDR3 nucleotide sequence: TGTGCCAGCAGCTTGGCCCGTCTAGCGGGCGGAGGGGGCACGGATACGCAGTATTTT. Amino acids: CASSLARLAGGGGTDTQYF.

This clone has more than one count but fewer than ten. The CDR3 sequence is CASSVRLSSYNEQFF. CDR3 bases: TGTGCCAGCAGCGTCCGACTATCGTCGTACAATGAGCAGTTCTTC. V is TRBV9 and J is TRBJ2-1; weak D call: TRBD2 (5 bases). Trimming removed 2 bases from V and 4 bases from J, with 13 bases in between. The CDR3 is 15 residues long. CDR1 SGDLS and CDR2 YYNGEE come from the germline V gene.

V usage is TRBV4-1 and J usage is TRBJ2-7; 10 bases are a match to TRBD2. The trim removed 0 bases at V and 3 bases at J, leaving 2 bases unmatched. The CDR3 spans 15 residues. Per germline, CDR1 MGHRA and CDR2 YSYEKL. The CDR3 sequence is CASSQDGTSVYEQYF. In DNA form, the CDR3 reads TGCGCCAGCAGCCAAGACGGGACTAGCGTCTACGAGCAGTACTTC.

The genes are TRBV7-9 and TRBJ1-2; 7 positions match TRBD1. J lost 8 bases, V lost 0 bases, and 12 bases had no gene match. This CDR3 spans 16 amino acids. From germline, CDR1 is SEHNR and CDR2 FQNEAQ (reference sequence). The CDR3 DNA reads TGTGCCAGCAGCTTAGCGAGGGGACAGTGGTCCTACGGCTACACCTTC. Translation: CASSLARGQWSYGYTF.

This clone was counted a few times. The chain links TRBV10-3 to TRBJ2-3; no definite D call. The CDR3 loop spans 16 amino acids. V lost 0 bases and J 2 bases, leaving 12 bases between the germline ends. CDR1 is ENHRY, CDR2 SYGVKD, per germline. CDR3 sequence reads: CAISESTSLPTDTQYF. As DNA, the CDR3 is TGTGCCATCAGTGAGTCTACGAGCCTTCCCACAGATACGCAGTATTTT.

The rearrangement links TRBV6-1 to TRBJ2-7; tentative D call: TRBD1 (7 bases). This CDR3 region has 13 residues. Germline V gene lookup returns CDR1 MNHNS and CDR2 SASEGT. With 10 bases removed from V and 4 bases from J, the gap between germline ends came to 17 bases. The CDR3 loop reads CATLRQGGYEQYF. CDR3 sequence (DNA): TGTGCCACCTTACGACAGGGAGGATACGAGCAGTACTTC.

This clone was detected only a few times. The chain uses TRBV29-1 and TRBJ1-2; no clear D. Per germline, CDR1 SQVTM and CDR2 ANQGSEA. The CDR3 spans 12 residues. V lost 4 bases and J lost 3, with 9 bases in between. CDR3 amino acids: CSVAEGYYGYTF. The CDR3, as DNA: TGCAGCGTTGCTGAGGGCTACTATGGCTACACCTTC.

The rearrangement uses TRBV5-1 and TRBJ2-2; TRBD1 might be the D (5 bases). The CDR3 has 15 amino acids. V lost 8 bases and J lost 4, with 18 bases in between. Germline assignment: CDR1 SGHRS and CDR2 YFSETQ. CDR3 amino acids: CASWGGGAFTGELFF. In nucleotides, the CDR3 is TGCGCCAGTTGGGGCGGCGGAGCTTTCACCGGGGAGCTGTTTTTT. The variable domain in full, with the rest retrieved from reference TRBV5-1 and TRBJ2-2, is KAGVTQTPRYLIKTRGQQVTLSCSPISGHRSVSWYQQTPGQGLQFLFEYFSETQRNKGNFPGRFSGRQFSNSRSEMNVSTLELGDSALYLCASWGGGAFTGELFFGEGSRLTVL.

This clone was seen more than once but under ten times. The same CDR3 also results from other DNA sequences found in this sample. This chain's CDR3 is CAWSVQVETQYF. DNA for the CDR3: TGTGCCTGGAGTGTACAGGTGGAGACCCAGTACTTC. V is TRBV30 and J is TRBJ2-5; D is perhaps TRBD1 (5 bases). Deletions cut 0 bases from V and 5 bases from J, with 7 bases between. CDR3 size: 12 residues. CDR1 and CDR2 (germline): GTSNPN, SVGIG (reference sequence).